This T cell receptor beta chain came from a study of blood T cell repertoires in COVID-19. Across the whole study: Acute and convalescent COVID-19 samples came from the United States, Italy and Spain. PBMCs, B-cell-depleted T cells, or T cells provided the cDNA or gDNA that made up the material.

Original analysis: Counts of nucleated cells, estimated from reference gene primer amplification, were obtained. This table comes from immunoSEQ multiplex PCR, and its TCRdb copy is limited to in-frame clones, with some not included. Clone size and the V and J calls come from that table; the DNA yielded D and trimming. This sample carries fewer than 15,000 clones, approximately 90% of them seen once, and the ten largest clones take around 13%. The material sequenced was peripheral blood. This receptor was identified in a human donor in a cohort sampled during active COVID-19.

As DNA, the CDR3 is TGTGCCAGCAGCCGGAACAGGGGGGGCGCAGATACGCAGTATTTT. Its translation is CASSRNRGGADTQYF. The chain uses TRBV4-2 and TRBJ2-3, with D possibly being TRBD1 (8 bases). CDR3 length equals 15 residues. V was clipped by 4 bases and J by 4 bases, with 15 bases between them. The V gene's germline CDR1 is LGHNA and CDR2 YNFKEQ.